This T cell receptor beta chain was sequenced for a study of blood T cell repertoires in COVID-19. Study-level background: Specimens from acute and convalescent COVID-19 originated in the United States, Italy and Spain. The cDNA or gDNA used as material had been derived from T cells, B-cell-depleted T cells, or PBMCs.

As originally analysed: Using reference gene primer amplification, nucleated cell counts were estimated. Profiled with immunoSEQ multiplex PCR; TCRdb holds only in-frame clones, not every one. The V and J calls and clone size were taken over from that table, and D and trimming were inferred from the DNA. The repertoire has hundreds of thousands of clones, around 91% of them found once; the top ten carry roughly 3.4%. This clonotype originated in a woman under 30 who had recovered from COVID-19. The sequenced sample consisted of peripheral blood.

In nucleotides, the CDR3 is TGTGCCAGCAGCTTGCGCGGCTCCTACAATGAGCAGTTCTTC. Translated, it gives CASSLRGSYNEQFF. The chain couples TRBV11-3 to TRBJ2-1; D unclear. Trimming stripped 3 bases from V and 0 bases from J, with 6 bases between. Germline CDR1 reads SGHNT; CDR2 reads YENEEA. The CDR3 contains 14 residues.